Sequencing of this TCR beta chain was carried out in a study of blood T cell repertoires in COVID-19. About the study: The United States, Italy and Spain supplied acute and convalescent COVID-19 samples. From T cells, B-cell-depleted T cells, or PBMCs came the material, which was cDNA or gDNA.

For this clone: Distinct nucleotide sequences in the sample also encode this CDR3.

Authors' analysis steps: For nucleated cells, counts were estimated from reference gene primer amplification. This table comes from immunoSEQ multiplex PCR, and its TCRdb copy is limited to in-frame clones, with some not included. The V and J calls and clone size come from that table; D and trimming were worked out from the DNA. The sample carries about 670,000 clones, around 90% recorded once. The CDR3 has 12 amino acids. Trimming left V 3 bases short and J 8 bases short, with 10 bases between. Germline-derived CDR1 and CDR2 are SEHNR and FQNEAQ (reference sequence). The clonotype was recovered from a woman aged 18-35 years with acute or convalescent COVID-19. The rearrangement uses TRBV7-9 and TRBJ1-1, with D perhaps TRBD1 (5 bases). Source material: peripheral blood. The CDR3 protein is CASSLGGSEAFF. CDR3 coding DNA: TGTGCCAGCAGCTTGGGGGGATCGGAAGCTTTCTTT.